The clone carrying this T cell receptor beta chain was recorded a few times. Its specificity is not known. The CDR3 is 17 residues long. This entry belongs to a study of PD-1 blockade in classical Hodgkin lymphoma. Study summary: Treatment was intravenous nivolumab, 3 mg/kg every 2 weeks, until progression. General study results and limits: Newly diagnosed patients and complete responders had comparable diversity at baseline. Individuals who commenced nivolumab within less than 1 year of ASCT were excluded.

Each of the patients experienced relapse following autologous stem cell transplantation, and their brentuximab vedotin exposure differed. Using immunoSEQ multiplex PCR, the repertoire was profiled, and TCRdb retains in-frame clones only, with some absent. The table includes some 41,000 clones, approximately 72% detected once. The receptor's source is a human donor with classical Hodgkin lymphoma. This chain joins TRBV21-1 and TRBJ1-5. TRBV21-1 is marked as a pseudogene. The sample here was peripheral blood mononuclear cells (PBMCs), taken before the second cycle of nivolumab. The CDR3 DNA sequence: TGTGCCAGCAGCAAAATCATTCGGACCCACAGAGGTCAGCCCCAGCATTTT. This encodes CASSKIIRTHRGQPQHF.